This TCR beta chain appears in the sequencing data of a study of blood T cell repertoires in COVID-19. Profiling relied on immunoSEQ multiplex PCR, and the TCRdb table lists in-frame clones only, not all of them. This sample has 150,000 to 200,000 clones, with 80% to 85% found just once. In germline, CDR1 is SGHDT, CDR2 YYEEEE. The CDR3 runs 18 residues. After removal of 1 base from V and 1 base from J, the junction contained 4 bases not matched to a gene. Sequenced material: PBMCs or T cells enriched from blood (not recorded which). This sequence joins TRBV5-6 and TRBJ2-1; 14 bases agree with TRBD2. The receptor was isolated from a woman in her sixties or seventies who had recovered from COVID-19. The CDR3 here is CASSLRLAGGPSYNEQFF. CDR3 nucleotide sequence: TGTGCCAGCAGCTTGAGACTAGCGGGGGGGCCGTCCTACAATGAGCAGTTCTTC.